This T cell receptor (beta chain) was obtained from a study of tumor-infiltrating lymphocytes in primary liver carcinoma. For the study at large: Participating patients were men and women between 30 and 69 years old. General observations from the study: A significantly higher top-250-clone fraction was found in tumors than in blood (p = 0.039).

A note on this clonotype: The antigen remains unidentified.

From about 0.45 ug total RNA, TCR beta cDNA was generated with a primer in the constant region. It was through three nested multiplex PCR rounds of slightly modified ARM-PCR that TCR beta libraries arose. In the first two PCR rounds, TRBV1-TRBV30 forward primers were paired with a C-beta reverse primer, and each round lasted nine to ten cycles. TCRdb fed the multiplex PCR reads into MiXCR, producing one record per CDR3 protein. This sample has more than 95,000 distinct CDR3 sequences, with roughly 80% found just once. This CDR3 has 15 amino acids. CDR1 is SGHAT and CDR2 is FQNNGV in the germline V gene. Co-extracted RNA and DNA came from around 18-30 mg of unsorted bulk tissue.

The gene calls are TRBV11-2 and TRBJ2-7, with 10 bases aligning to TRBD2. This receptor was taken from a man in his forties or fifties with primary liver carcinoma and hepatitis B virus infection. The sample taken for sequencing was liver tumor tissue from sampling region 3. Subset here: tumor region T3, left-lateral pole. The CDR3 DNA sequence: TGTGACATCAGCTTAAAAGCTAGCGGGAGCTACGAGCAGTACTTC. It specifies CDISLKASGSYEQYF.